Presented here are 8 T cell receptor beta chains from one specimen sequenced in a study of T cells in Graves' hyperthyroidism and ophthalmopathy. Amplified regions were TCR beta CDR3 sequences from RNA transcripts. Researchers ran a first-round RT-PCR on the TCR CDR3 using the HTBI primer set. A single record per CDR3 protein comes from TCRdb applying MiXCR to the multiplex PCR reads. The sample shows hundreds of thousands of distinct CDR3 sequences, roughly 14% of them seen only once. The specimen was blood. The receptors originated from a woman between 35 and 50 years old with Graves' ophthalmopathy.

This clonotype appeared many times. This rearrangement joins TRBV4-1 to TRBJ2-5; 14 bases agree with TRBD2. The CDR3 spans 16 residues. V lost 3 bases to trimming and J lost 4 bases; unmatched junction nucleotides: 4. The germline gives CDR1 MGHRA, CDR2 YSYEKL. The CDR3: CASSHTGTSGRETQYF. As DNA, the CDR3 is TGCGCCAGCAGCCATACCGGGACTAGCGGGAGAGAGACCCAGTACTTC.

The CDR3 coding sequence is TGTGCCAGCAGCTTAACGGGGGGCCCGCCAGGGACCCAGTACTTC. Amino acids: CASSLTGGPPGTQYF. The genes are TRBV7-3 and TRBJ2-5; D is possibly TRBD1 or TRBD2 (6 bases each). This CDR3 is built from 15 residues. With 0 bases removed from V and 7 bases from J, the gap between germline ends came to 15 bases. Germline CDR1 is SGHTA and CDR2 is FQGTGA.

This clonotype came up many times. The chain links TRBV12-3 or TRBV12-4 to TRBJ1-1, with no clear D. The V and J ends lost 7 bases and 3 bases respectively, with 18 bases between them. The CDR3 is 15 residues long. The CDR3 region has the DNA TGTGCCAGCACCACTCCCGGCGCAGTCCACACTGAAGCTTTCTTT. Translating gives CASTTPGAVHTEAFF.

The sample holds many counts of this clonotype. V is TRBV7-2 and J is TRBJ1-5, with D unclear. Germline-derived CDR1 and CDR2 are SGHTA and FQGNSA. CDR3 length: 13 amino acids. V was shortened by 5 bases and J by 5 bases, with 10 bases between the two germline ends. The CDR3 nucleotides are TGTGCCAGCAGCCGAAACCGAGATCAGCCCCAGCATTTT. Its protein is CASSRNRDQPQHF.

Ten or more counts support this clonotype. V and J are TRBV4-3 and TRBJ2-5, with a tentative D call TRBD1 (5 bases). There are 15 residues in the CDR3. With 0 bases removed from V and 4 bases from J, the gap between germline ends came to 12 bases. Germline lookup yields CDR1 LGHNA and CDR2 YSLEER. The CDR3 reads CASSQDRRGRETQYF. DNA for the CDR3: TGCGCCAGCAGCCAAGATCGAAGGGGAAGAGAGACCCAGTACTTC.

In this sample, this clonotype turned up many times. The chain carries TRBV3-1 and TRBJ2-5, with D unclear. This CDR3 is 12 amino acids long. Germline V CDR1 and CDR2: LGHDT, YNNKEL (reference sequence). V was clipped by 6 bases and J by 5 bases, with 10 bases between them. This CDR3 reads CASRAYGETQYF. CDR3 DNA: TGTGCCAGCAGGGCATACGGGGAGACCCAGTACTTC.

The genes are TRBV6-1 and TRBJ1-1; perhaps TRBD1 as D (6 bases). V shed 0 bases and J shed 5 bases, with 13 bases lying between them. The CDR3 has 15 residues. Per the germline V gene, CDR1 is MNHNS and CDR2 is SASEGT. The CDR3 DNA follows: TGTGCCAGCAGTGAAGCGAACAGGGTTACGACTGAAGCTTTCTTT. This translates into CASSEANRVTTEAFF.

This clonotype was recorded many times. This chain links TRBV4-3 with TRBJ1-2, with D hard to call. The CDR3 consists of 15 residues. The germline V and J ends were trimmed by 0 bases and 5 bases, with 13 bases remaining between them. Germline V gene lookup returns CDR1 LGHNA and CDR2 YSLEER. The DNA for the CDR3 is TGCGCCAGCAGCCAAGACCGAGGTTCGAGATATGGCTACACCTTC. Translating gives CASSQDRGSRYGYTF.